Detailed here is one T cell receptor (beta chain). Its antigen is not identified. The data are from a study of T cell responses to AZD1222 COVID-19 vaccine. Findings and caveats of the study: Donors were largely white British and mainly female; clonal diversity was possibly underestimated.

Germline V gene sequence: CDR1 SNHLY, CDR2 FYNNEI. Trimming removed 2 bases from V and 3 bases from J; junction bases left unmatched: 4. CDR3 length: 15 residues. Sequenced by immunoSEQ multiplex PCR; TCRdb stores in-frame clones only, minus some. The sample lists some 120,000 clones, approximately 83% occurring once. This clonotype originated in an adult in good health. The V and J genes are TRBV2 and TRBJ1-5; 7 bases fit TRBD1. Sequenced here: peripheral blood, sampled on day 0 of AZD1222 vaccination. CDR3 protein: CASSEQGVNNQPQHF. As DNA, the CDR3 is TGTGCCAGCAGTGAACAGGGGGTGAACAATCAGCCCCAGCATTTT.